This entry lists 21 T cell receptor beta chains sequenced from one sample in a study of CD8+ T cells in alopecia areata. TCR sequencing used cDNA made by reverse transcription of extracted RNA. Libraries were prepared by immunoSEQ multiplex PCR; TCRdb keeps only in-frame clonotypes and omits some of them. This sample carries 270,000 or so clones, roughly 64% of them seen once, and the ten largest clones take less than 2%. Treatment specified: oral pan-JAK inhibitor, 5-10 mg twice daily. Sequencing was performed on CD4+ T cells sorted from blood, taken at week 24, from a patient treated with tofacitinib. These receptors all stem from a human donor with alopecia areata.

This chain joins TRBV30 and TRBJ1-1; D is undetermined. This CDR3 spans 11 amino acids. CDR1 GTSNPN and CDR2 SVGIG come from the germline V gene (reference sequence). Trimming took 0 bases from V and 4 from J, leaving 3 bases between them. For the CDR3, the DNA is TGTGCCTGGAGTGTCCCCACTGAAGCTTTCTTT. Residues: CAWSVPTEAFF.

J is TRBJ1-4 and V is TRBV4-2, with D tentatively TRBD1 (6 bases). This CDR3 region has 15 residues. V was trimmed by 1 base and J by 5 bases, leaving 11 bases between them. The V gene's germline CDR1 is LGHNA and CDR2 YNFKEQ. DNA of the CDR3: TGTGCCAGCAGCCAAGGGAACAGGGAAAATGAAAAACTGTTTTTT. Translated: CASSQGNRENEKLFF.

The V gene is TRBV4-3, the J gene TRBJ2-3; weak D call: TRBD2 (5 bases). The germline V gene encodes CDR1 LGHNA and CDR2 YSLEER. The V and J ends lost 0 bases and 10 bases respectively, with 11 bases between them. This CDR3 has 13 residues. DNA for the CDR3: TGCGCCAGCAGCCAAGATTGGGGAGTCTCGCAGTATTTT. It encodes CASSQDWGVSQYF.

This clone was observed a handful of times. The V call is TRBV5-1, the J call TRBJ2-6, with D perhaps assigned TRBD1 or TRBD2 (5 bases each). The V end was cut by 1 base, the J end by 1 base, with 9 bases between. From germline, CDR1 is SGHRS and CDR2 YFSETQ. The CDR3 is 16 amino acids. The CDR3 nucleotides are TGCGCCAGCAGCTTGCGGGGACCGTCTGGGGCCAACGTCCTGACTTTC. This sequence encodes CASSLRGPSGANVLTF.

This chain connects TRBV7-2 to TRBJ2-3; 9 nucleotides line up with TRBD2. The CDR3 spans 16 residues. Germline V gene data show CDR1 as SGHTA and CDR2 as FQGNSA. The V segment lost 0 bases and the J segment 5 bases; nucleotides outside the gene matches: 6. In DNA, the CDR3 is TGTGCCAGCAGCTTAGCGGCTAGCGGGATCCTAGATACGCAGTATTTT. The encoded protein is CASSLAASGILDTQYF. The variable domain in full, completed from reference TRBV7-2 and TRBJ2-3, reads GAGVSQSPSNKVTEKGKDVELRCDPISGHTALYWYRQSLGQGLEFLIYFQGNSAPDKSGLPSDRFSAERTGGSVSTLTIQRTQQEDSAVYLCASSLAASGILDTQYFGPGTRLTVL.

The J gene is TRBJ1-6, the V gene TRBV2; D gene unclear. The V and J ends lost 8 bases and 2 bases respectively, with 16 bases between them. The CDR3 is 16 amino acids. Germline V gene lookup returns CDR1 SNHLY and CDR2 FYNNEI. The CDR3 DNA reads TGTGCCAGCCTCGGGCGGCGGGGTACCTATAATTCACCCCTCCACTTT. Translation gives CASLGRRGTYNSPLHF.

As DNA, the CDR3 is TGTGCCTCTTCGCTTAGGGGGGACAGAGAGACCCAGTACTTC. Its translation is CASSLRGDRETQYF. The chain employs TRBV7-3 and TRBJ2-5; possible D gene TRBD1, 7 bases. Trimming removed 11 bases from V and 4 bases from J, with 20 bases in between. CDR1 is SGHTA and CDR2 is FQGTGA in the germline V gene. This CDR3 has 14 residues.

This clone appeared a few times. This specimen includes other DNA sequences encoding the same CDR3. V gene TRBV30 combines with J gene TRBJ1-1; D is unresolved. Germline CDR1 and CDR2: GTSNPN and SVGIG (reference sequence). CDR3 length: 13 amino acids. Trimming shortened V by 2 bases and J by 1 base, and 8 bases separated the two germline ends. In nucleotides, the CDR3 is TGTGCCTGGAGTCACACACGGAACACTGAAGCTTTCTTT. Translating gives CAWSHTRNTEAFF.

The chain combines TRBV5-1 with TRBJ2-1; D might be TRBD1 (6 bases). Deletions cut 1 base from V and 6 bases from J, with 14 bases between. From germline, CDR1 is SGHRS and CDR2 YFSETQ. The CDR3 consists of 15 residues. The CDR3 nucleotides are TGCGCCAGCAGCTTGTTAGCCTTAGGGGGCAATGAGCAGTTCTTC. Its translation: CASSLLALGGNEQFF.

This clone was counted only a few times. The CDR3 sequence: CSGGQISYNEQFF. DNA for the CDR3: TGCAGCGGGGGACAGATCTCCTACAATGAGCAGTTCTTC. The J gene is TRBJ2-1, the V gene TRBV29-1; 7 bases map to TRBD1. The CDR3 consists of 13 residues. Germline-derived CDR1 and CDR2 are SQVTM and ANQGSEA. J lost 0 bases, V lost 7 bases, and 3 bases had no gene match.

The chain couples TRBV5-4 to TRBJ1-2, with 9 bases that match TRBD1. V lost 3 bases, J lost 5 bases, and 8 bases stayed unmatched. CDR1 is SGHNT and CDR2 is YYREEE in the germline V gene (reference sequence). The CDR3 covers 15 residues. In DNA, the CDR3 is TGTGCCAGCAGCTCTCCACAGGGGGCGAAGTATGGCTACACCTTC. It codes for CASSSPQGAKYGYTF. Full variable domain (remainder filled in from reference TRBV5-4 and TRBJ1-2): ETGVTQSPTHLIKTRGQQVTLRCSSQSGHNTVSWYQQALGQGPQFIFQYYREEENGRGNFPPRFSGLQFPNYSSELNVNALELDDSALYLCASSSPQGAKYGYTFGSGTRLTVV.

This clone was seen a handful of times. The rearrangement uses TRBV21-1 and TRBJ2-3; the table's TRBD1 call for D was not verified on the DNA. TRBV21-1 is a documented pseudogene. The CDR3 contains 13 residues. The CDR3 is CASSKTTPYTQYF. The CDR3 nucleotides are TGTGCCAGCAGCAAAACGACACCTTATACGCAGTATTTT.

This chain uses TRBV6-5 with TRBJ1-5; the D gene is possibly TRBD1 (6 bases). The CDR3 contains 14 residues. Looked up from germline, CDR1 is MNHEY and CDR2 is SVGAGI. V lost 4 bases to trimming and J lost 7 bases, with 14 bases between them. The CDR3 nucleotides read TGTGCCAGCAGTTTACACAGGGTTGGCCAGCCCCAGCATTTT. Protein sequence: CASSLHRVGQPQHF.

The chain combines TRBV9 with TRBJ2-1; tentative D call: TRBD1 (6 bases). The CDR3 extends over 16 amino acids. Trimming shortened V by 0 bases and J by 0 bases, and 10 bases separated the two germline ends. Germline loops: CDR1 SGDLS, CDR2 YYNGEE. This CDR3 reads CASSVGQGSSYNEQFF. The CDR3 DNA reads as TGTGCCAGCAGCGTAGGTCAGGGGAGCTCCTACAATGAGCAGTTCTTC.

This clone has more than one count but fewer than ten. CDR3 residues: CASSSSRALHF. Here the CDR3 DNA reads TGTGCCAGCAGTTCGTCTAGGGCCCTCCACTTT. This sequence joins TRBV27 and TRBJ1-6; D is undetermined. The V gene's germline CDR1 is MNHEY and CDR2 SMNVEV (reference sequence). The length of the CDR3 is 11 residues. The V gene lost 4 bases and the J gene lost 14 bases, with 9 bases spanning the gap.

This clone showed up just a few times. The V gene is TRBV7-2, the J gene TRBJ1-6; 9 nucleotides agree with TRBD1. J lost 10 bases, V lost 4 bases, and 5 bases had no gene match. From germline, CDR1 is SGHTA and CDR2 FQGNSA. The CDR3 has 14 amino acids. The DNA for the CDR3 is TGTGCCAGCAGCTCGGGACAGGGTGGCTCACCCCTCCACTTT. Translated, it gives CASSSGQGGSPLHF.

The sample holds one count of this clone. The chain joins TRBV6-5 to TRBJ1-1, with 7 bases matching TRBD1. CDR1 is MNHEY, CDR2 SVGAGI, per germline. V was pared by 2 bases and J by 0 bases, with 3 bases of the junction left unmatched. CDR3 size: 15 residues. CDR3 region: CASSYGTAMNTEAFF. The CDR3 DNA reads TGTGCCAGCAGTTACGGGACAGCGATGAACACTGAAGCTTTCTTT.

The CDR3 loop is CATKEEEVISEAFF. DNA for the CDR3: TGTGCCACAAAGGAGGAGGAGGTGATATCTGAAGCTTTCTTT. The chain recombines TRBV2 with TRBJ1-1, with unresolved D. V was shortened by 10 bases and J by 6 bases, with 21 bases between the two germline ends. The germline CDR1 and CDR2 sequences are SNHLY and FYNNEI. The CDR3 loop spans 14 amino acids.

The J gene is TRBJ1-2, the V gene TRBV5-6; D is ambiguous. The CDR3 has 15 residues. Germline loops: CDR1 SGHDT, CDR2 YYEEEE. Trimming removed 0 bases from V and 8 bases from J, with 17 bases in between. This CDR3 reads CASSLVGVNAMGYTF. Here the CDR3 DNA reads TGTGCCAGCAGCTTGGTCGGGGTCAACGCTATGGGCTACACCTTC.

The sample holds a few counts of this clone. This chain uses TRBV30 with TRBJ2-2, with a tentative D call TRBD2 (6 bases). CDR1 and CDR2 from the germline V gene are GTSNPN and SVGIG (reference sequence). Trimming left V 4 bases short and J 4 bases short, with 25 bases between. The CDR3 covers 18 residues. Here the CDR3 reads CAWTHPIGGVFGTGELFF. In DNA, the CDR3 is TGTGCCTGGACTCACCCGATAGGCGGGGTTTTTGGCACCGGGGAGCTGTTTTTT.

This CDR3 reads CAISEEVHGYTF. CDR3 bases: TGTGCCATCAGTGAGGAGGTCCATGGCTACACCTTC. This chain uses TRBV10-3 with TRBJ1-2, with D unclear. Germline CDR1 is ENHRY and CDR2 is SYGVKD. This CDR3 contains 12 residues. V gave up 2 bases and J gave up 6 bases, with 7 bases separating them.